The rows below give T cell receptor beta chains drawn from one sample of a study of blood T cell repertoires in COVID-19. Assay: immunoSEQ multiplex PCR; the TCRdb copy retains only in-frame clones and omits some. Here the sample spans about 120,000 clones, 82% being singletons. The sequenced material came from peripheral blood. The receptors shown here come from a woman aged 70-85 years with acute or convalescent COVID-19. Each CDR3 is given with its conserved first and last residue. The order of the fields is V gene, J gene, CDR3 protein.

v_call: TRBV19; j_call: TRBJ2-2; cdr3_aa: CASTEGGDWSGELFF
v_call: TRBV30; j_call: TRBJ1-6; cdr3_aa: CAWSVGRLNSPLHF
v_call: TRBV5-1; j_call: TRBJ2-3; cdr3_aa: CASSLLAGGSTDTQYF
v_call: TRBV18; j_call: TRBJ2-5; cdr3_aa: CASSPPIGTGDETQYF
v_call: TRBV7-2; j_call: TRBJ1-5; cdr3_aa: CASSFRGGGDQPQHF
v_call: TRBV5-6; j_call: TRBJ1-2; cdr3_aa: CASSPRNYGYTF
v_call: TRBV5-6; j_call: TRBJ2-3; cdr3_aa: CASSPRGGTDTQYF
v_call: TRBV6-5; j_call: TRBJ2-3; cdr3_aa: CASSYLADTQYF
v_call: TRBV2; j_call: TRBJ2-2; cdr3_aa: CASSRLALANTGELFF
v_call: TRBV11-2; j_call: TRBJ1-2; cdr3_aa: CASSPSTGSGYTF
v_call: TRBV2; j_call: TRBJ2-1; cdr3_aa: CATVGQGKNEQFF
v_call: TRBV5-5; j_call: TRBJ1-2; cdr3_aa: CASSLFHGQDYGYTF
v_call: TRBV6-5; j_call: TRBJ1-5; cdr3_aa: CARPDRGGVEPQHF
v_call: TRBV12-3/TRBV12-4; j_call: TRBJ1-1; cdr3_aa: CASRSGVNAEAFF